The present TCR beta chain was sequenced within a study of blood T cell repertoires in COVID-19 (dated by TCRdb to the early 2020s). As for the study more broadly: Collaborator samples came from the United States, Italy and Spain and covered acute and convalescent phases of COVID-19. The material from the prospective study consisted of cDNA or gDNA derived from T cells, B-cell-depleted T cells, or PBMCs. The dataset comprised deeply sampled blood TCRbeta repertoires from subjects exposed to, actively infected with, or recovered from COVID-19. The repertoires were made available in a free public database intended to serve as a resource for research on the immune response to SARS-CoV-2. Samples were obtained from the ongoing ImmuneRACE study (first 160 participants) and from some 1,300 subjects provided by 6 global collaborators. Nearly every sample came with metadata listing a de-identified subject ID, COVID-19 status, age in years and sex. Where HLA class I and class II types were available, the types were taken from metadata supplied by the sample provider, not from assay-based typing. Here is what the overall study found, with its caveats: How much clinical and demographic metadata was included differed by source and by participant, and the metadata was provided uncurated.

This clone was seen only a few times. Which antigen it targets is not known. No much larger clone is present one base from it, and per-base qualities are unavailable. The immunoSEQ Assay, a bias-controlled multiplex PCR, was used to amplify TCRbeta CDR3 regions from genomic DNA. On the authors' methods: The number of nucleated cells in each sample was estimated from the amplification of reference gene primers within the assay. Sequence reads were collapsed and filtered to measure the absolute abundance of every unique TCRbeta CDR3 rearrangement. For each sample, productive Simpson clonality was calculated by taking the square root of Simpson's diversity index across productive rearrangements. TCRdb took this table from immuneACCESS and kept in-frame rearrangements with V and J called. Such tables lack part of the clones; where checked against another copy, unresolved V genes explain under half of the gap, and the rest is unexplained. V and J calls and clone size are copied from that table; D and trimming were computed from the DNA. The sample table contains some 94,000 clones; only one count was recorded for around 88% of them. About a sixth of the sample is held by the ten biggest clonotypes.

One collaborating source in Seattle enrolled patients while the patients were actively infected and followed the patients over time throughout the course of disease. Whole blood was collected in K2EDTA tubes by collaborating institutions according to the institutions' own protocols. For TCRbeta analysis, collaborator samples were shipped as frozen whole blood, as isolated PBMCs, or as DNA extracted from either sample type. Its CDR3 holds 13 amino acids, cysteine through phenylalanine. Only the CDR3 portion is preserved as DNA: 39 bases, with reading frame beginning at the first base. The germline V gene sets CDR1 to MNHEY and CDR2 to SVGAGI. Relative to germline, V is 8 bases shorter and J is 1 base shorter, with 12 bases between their ends.

The clonotype comes from an older woman with COVID-19, enrolled during active disease. The sequence joins TRBV6-5 to TRBJ2-7, with an unclear D gene assignment. The sequencing sample was made of peripheral blood. This receptor carries the CDR3 CASGSYLSYEQYF. The DNA reads as follows: TGTGCCAGCGGCAGTTACCTTTCCTACGAGCAGTACTTC.